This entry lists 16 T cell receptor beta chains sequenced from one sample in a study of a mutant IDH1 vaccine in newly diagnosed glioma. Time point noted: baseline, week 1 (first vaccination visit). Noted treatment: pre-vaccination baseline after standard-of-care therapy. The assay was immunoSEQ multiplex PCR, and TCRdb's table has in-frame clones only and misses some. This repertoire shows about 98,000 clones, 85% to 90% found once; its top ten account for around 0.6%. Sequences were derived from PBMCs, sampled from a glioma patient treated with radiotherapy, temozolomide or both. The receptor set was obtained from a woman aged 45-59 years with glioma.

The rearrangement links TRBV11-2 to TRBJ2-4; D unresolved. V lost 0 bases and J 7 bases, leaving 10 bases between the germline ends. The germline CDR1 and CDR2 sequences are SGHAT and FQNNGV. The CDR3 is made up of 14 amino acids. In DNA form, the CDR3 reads TGTGCCAGCAGCTTAGAACCAACAAGGAACATTCAGTACTTC. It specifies CASSLEPTRNIQYF.

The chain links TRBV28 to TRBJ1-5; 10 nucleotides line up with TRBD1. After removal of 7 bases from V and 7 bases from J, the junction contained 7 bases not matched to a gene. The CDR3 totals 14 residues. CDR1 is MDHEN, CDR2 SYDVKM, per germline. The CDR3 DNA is TGTGCCAGCATCCCGGGACAGGGGTACCAGCCCCAGCATTTT. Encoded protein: CASIPGQGYQPQHF.

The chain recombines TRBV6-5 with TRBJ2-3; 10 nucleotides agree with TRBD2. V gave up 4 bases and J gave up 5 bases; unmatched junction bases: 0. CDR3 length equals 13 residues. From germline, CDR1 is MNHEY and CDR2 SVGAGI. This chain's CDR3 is CASSLAGGDTQYF. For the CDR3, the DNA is TGTGCCAGCAGTTTAGCGGGAGGAGATACGCAGTATTTT.

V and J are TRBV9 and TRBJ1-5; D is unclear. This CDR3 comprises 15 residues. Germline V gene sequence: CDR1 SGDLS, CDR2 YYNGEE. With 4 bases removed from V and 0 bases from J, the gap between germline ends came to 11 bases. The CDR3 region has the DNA TGTGCCAGCAGCCCCGAGGGATATAGCAATCAGCCCCAGCATTTT. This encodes CASSPEGYSNQPQHF.

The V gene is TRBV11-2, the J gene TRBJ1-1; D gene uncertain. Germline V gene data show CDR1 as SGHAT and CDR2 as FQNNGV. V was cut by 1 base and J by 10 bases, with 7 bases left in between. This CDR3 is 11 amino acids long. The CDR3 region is CASSLGVAAFF. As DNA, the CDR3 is TGTGCCAGCAGCTTAGGGGTTGCAGCTTTCTTT.

CDR3 residues: CASSVEVGAYEQYF. The CDR3 DNA is TGTGCCAGCAGCGTAGAGGTGGGGGCTTACGAGCAGTACTTC. This chain uses TRBV9 with TRBJ2-7; the D gene is possibly TRBD1 (6 bases). This CDR3 is built from 14 residues. The V end was cut by 0 bases, the J end by 4 bases, with 11 bases between. The germline V gene encodes CDR1 SGDLS and CDR2 YYNGEE.

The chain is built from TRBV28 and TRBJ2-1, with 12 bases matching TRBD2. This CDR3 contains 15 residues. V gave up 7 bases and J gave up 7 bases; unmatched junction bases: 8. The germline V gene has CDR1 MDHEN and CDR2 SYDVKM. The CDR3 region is CASTYETSGRNEQFF. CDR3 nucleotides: TGTGCCAGCACCTACGAGACTAGCGGGAGAAATGAGCAGTTCTTC. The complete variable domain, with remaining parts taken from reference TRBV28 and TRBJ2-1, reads DVKVTQSSRYLVKRTGEKVFLECVQDMDHENMFWYRQDPGLGLRLIYFSYDVKMKEKGDIPEGYSVSREKKERFSLILESASTNQTSMYLCASTYETSGRNEQFFGPGTRLTVL.

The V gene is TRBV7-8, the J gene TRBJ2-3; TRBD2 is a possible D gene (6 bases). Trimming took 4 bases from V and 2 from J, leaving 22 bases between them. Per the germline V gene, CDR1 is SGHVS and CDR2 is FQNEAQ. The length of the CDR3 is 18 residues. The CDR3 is CASSYPFGISGHTDTQYF. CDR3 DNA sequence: TGTGCCAGCAGCTACCCATTTGGGATCAGCGGGCACACAGATACGCAGTATTTT. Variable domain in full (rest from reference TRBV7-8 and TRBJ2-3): GAGVSQSPRYKVAKRGQDVALRCDPISGHVSLFWYQQALGQGPEFLTYFQNEAQLDKSGLPSDRFFAERPEGSVSTLKIQRTQQEDSAVYLCASSYPFGISGHTDTQYFGPGTRLTVL.

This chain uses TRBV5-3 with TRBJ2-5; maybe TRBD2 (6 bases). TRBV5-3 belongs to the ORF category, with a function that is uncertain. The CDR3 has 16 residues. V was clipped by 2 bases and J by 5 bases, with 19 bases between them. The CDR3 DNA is TGTGCCAGAAGCTTCCTAGGAGGGTCAACAATGGAGACCCAGTACTTC. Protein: CARSFLGGSTMETQYF.

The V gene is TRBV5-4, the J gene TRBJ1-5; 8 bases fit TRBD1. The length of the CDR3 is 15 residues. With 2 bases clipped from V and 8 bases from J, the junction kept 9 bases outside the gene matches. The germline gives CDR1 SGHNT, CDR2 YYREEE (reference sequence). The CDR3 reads CASSFQGARPEPQHF. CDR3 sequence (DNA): TGTGCCAGCAGCTTTCAGGGGGCTCGTCCTGAGCCCCAGCATTTT.

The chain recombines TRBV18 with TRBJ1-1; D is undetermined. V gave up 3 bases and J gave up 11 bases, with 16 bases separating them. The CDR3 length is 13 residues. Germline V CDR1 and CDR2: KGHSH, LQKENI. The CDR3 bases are TGTGCCAGCTCACCTTCGTCAGACATTATGGCTTTCTTT. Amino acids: CASSPSSDIMAFF. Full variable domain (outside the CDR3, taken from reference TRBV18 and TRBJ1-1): NAGVMQNPRHLVRRRGQEARLRCSPMKGHSHVYWYRQLPEEGLKFMVYLQKENIIDESGMPKERFSAEFPKEGPSILRIQQVVRGDSAAYFCASSPSSDIMAFFGQGTRLTVV.

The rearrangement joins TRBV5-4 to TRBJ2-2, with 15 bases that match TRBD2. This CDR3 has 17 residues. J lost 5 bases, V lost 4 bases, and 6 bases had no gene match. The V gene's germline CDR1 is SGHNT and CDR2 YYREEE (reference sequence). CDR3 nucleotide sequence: TGTGCCAGCAGCCCTGGACTAGCGGGAGGGTTAACCGGGGAGCTGTTTTTT. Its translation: CASSPGLAGGLTGELFF.

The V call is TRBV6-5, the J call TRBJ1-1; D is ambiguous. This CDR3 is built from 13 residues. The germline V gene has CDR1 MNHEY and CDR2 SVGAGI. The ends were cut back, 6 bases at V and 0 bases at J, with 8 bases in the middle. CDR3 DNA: TGTGCCAGCAGCAAGTGGATGAACACTGAAGCTTTCTTT. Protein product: CASSKWMNTEAFF.

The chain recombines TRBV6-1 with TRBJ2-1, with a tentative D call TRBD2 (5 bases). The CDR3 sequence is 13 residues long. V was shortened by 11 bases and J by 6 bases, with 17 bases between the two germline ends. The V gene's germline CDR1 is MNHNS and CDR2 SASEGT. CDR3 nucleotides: TGTGCCTGGGCGGCGGGCGAGGGCAATGAGCAGTTCTTC. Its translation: CAWAAGEGNEQFF.

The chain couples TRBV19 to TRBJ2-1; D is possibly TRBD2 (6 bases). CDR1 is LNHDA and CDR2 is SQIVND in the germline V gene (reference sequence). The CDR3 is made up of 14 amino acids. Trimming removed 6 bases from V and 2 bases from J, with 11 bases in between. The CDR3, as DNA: TGTGCCAGTAGCAGGGCTAGCGCCTACAATGAGCAGTTCTTC. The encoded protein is CASSRASAYNEQFF.

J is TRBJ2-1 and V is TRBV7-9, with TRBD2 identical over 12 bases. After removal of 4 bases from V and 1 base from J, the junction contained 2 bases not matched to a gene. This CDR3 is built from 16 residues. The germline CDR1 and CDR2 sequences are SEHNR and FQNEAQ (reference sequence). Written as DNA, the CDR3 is TGTGCCAGCAGCTCTAGCGGGAGGGAATCCTACAATGAGCAGTTCTTC. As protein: CASSSSGRESYNEQFF.